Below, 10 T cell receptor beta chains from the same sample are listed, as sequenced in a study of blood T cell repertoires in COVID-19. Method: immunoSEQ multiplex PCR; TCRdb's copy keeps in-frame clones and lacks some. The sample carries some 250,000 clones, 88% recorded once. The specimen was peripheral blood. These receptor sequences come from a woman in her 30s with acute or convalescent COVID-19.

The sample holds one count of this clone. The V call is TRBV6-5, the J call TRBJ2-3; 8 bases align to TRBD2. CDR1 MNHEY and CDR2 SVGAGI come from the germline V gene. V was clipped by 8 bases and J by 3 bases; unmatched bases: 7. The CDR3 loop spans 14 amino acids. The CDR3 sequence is CASRTSGLTDTQYF. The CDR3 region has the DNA TGTGCCAGCCGTACTAGCGGATTAACAGATACGCAGTATTTT.

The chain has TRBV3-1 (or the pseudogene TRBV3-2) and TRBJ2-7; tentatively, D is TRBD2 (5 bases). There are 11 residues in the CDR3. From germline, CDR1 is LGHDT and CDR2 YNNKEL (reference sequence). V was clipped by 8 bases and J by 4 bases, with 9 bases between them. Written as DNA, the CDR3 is TGTGCCAGCCGAGAGGGATACGAGCAGTACTTC. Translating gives CASREGYEQYF.

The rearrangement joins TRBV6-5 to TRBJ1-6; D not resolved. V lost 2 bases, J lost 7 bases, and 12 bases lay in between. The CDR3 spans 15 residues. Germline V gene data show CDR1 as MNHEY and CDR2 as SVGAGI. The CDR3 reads CASSYVPLGNSPLHF. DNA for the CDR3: TGTGCCAGCAGTTACGTTCCCTTGGGCAATTCACCCCTCCACTTT.

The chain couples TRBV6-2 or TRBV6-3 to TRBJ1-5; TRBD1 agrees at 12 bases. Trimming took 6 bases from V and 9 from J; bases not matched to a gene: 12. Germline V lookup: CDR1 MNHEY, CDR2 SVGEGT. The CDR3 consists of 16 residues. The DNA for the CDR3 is TGTGCCAGCAGCATAGGGACAGGGGGCGCCGCGGTGCCCCAGCATTTT. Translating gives CASSIGTGGAAVPQHF.

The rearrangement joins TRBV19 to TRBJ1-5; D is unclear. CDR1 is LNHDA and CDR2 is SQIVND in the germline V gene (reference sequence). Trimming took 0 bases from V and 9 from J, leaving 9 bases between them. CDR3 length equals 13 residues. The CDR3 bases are TGTGCCAGTAGTATAGATCGGAGGTGGCCCCAGCATTTT. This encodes CASSIDRRWPQHF.

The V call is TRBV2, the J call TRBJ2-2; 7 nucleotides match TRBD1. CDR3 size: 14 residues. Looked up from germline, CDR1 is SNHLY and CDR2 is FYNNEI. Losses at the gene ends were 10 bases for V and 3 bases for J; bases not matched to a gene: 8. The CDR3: CATGRDSYTGELFF. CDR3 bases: TGTGCCACCGGCCGGGACAGCTACACCGGGGAGCTGTTTTTT.

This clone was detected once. The CDR3 DNA sequence: TGTGCCAGCGCTTCTAGCGGGAGATTTTCCGGGGAGCTGTTTTTT. This encodes CASASSGRFSGELFF. The rearrangement uses TRBV9 and TRBJ2-2; 10 positions match TRBD2. Germline CDR1 SGDLS, CDR2 YYNGEE. The CDR3 has 15 amino acids. V shed 7 bases and J 6 bases; nucleotides not matched to a gene: 9.

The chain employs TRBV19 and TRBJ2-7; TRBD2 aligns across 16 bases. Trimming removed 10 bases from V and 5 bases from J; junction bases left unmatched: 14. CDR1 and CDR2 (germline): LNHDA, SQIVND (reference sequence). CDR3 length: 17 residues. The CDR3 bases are TGTGCCACGGGACCGGGACTAGCGGGAGGGCCCATCCACGAGCAGTACTTC. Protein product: CATGPGLAGGPIHEQYF.

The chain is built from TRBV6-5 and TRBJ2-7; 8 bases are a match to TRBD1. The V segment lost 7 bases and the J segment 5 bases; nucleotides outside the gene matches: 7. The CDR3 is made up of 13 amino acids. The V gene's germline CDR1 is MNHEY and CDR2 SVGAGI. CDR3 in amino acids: CASKNGQGHEQYF. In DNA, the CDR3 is TGTGCCAGCAAAAACGGACAGGGCCACGAGCAGTACTTC.

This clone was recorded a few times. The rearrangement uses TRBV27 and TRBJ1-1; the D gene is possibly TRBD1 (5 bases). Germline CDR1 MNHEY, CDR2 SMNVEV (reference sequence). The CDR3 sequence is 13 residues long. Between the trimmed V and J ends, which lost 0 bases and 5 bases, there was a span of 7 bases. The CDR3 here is CASSLSRGTEAFF. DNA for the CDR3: TGTGCCAGCAGTTTATCAAGGGGAACTGAAGCTTTCTTT.